A selection of T cell receptor beta chains follows, all from one sample in a study of circulating and synovial CD4+ cells in juvenile arthritis. Profiled with immunoSEQ multiplex PCR; TCRdb holds only in-frame clones, not every one. There are just over 35,000 clones in the sample; roughly 94% occur only once, and roughly 0.7% lies in the top ten. Sequencing was performed on CD4+ T cells from blood. These receptors were taken from a human donor with juvenile idiopathic arthritis. CDR3s include the opening cysteine and the closing phenylalanine or tryptophan. A D gene is named only where the DNA matches it firmly. Size values are once, few and many counts, or a class for expanded clones, and some rows have none.

length,D,J,size,V,DNA,CDR3
16,TRBD1,TRBJ1-6,.,TRBV5-1,TGCGCCAGCAGCTGGGACCCGAGACAGGGGAATTCCCCCCTCCACTTT,CASSWDPRQGNSPLHF
12,TRBD1,TRBJ1-5,.,TRBV29-1,TGCAGCTTCACAGGGGGAGTTGGGCCCCAGCATTTT,CSFTGGVGPQHF
18,TRBD1,TRBJ2-6,.,TRBV29-1,TGCAGCGTTACAGCCCCCGGGACAGGGTTTCCTGGGGCCAACGTCCTGACTTTC,CSVTAPGTGFPGANVLTF
14,.,TRBJ1-5,.,TRBV7-9,TGTGCCAGCAGCTTATGGGGCGATGCTTCCCCCCAGCATTTT,CASSLWGDASPQHF
16,.,TRBJ2-5,.,TRBV18,TGTGCCAGCTCACCAGTTTCAACAGGGATTAGGGAGACCCAGTACTTC,CASSPVSTGIRETQYF
13,.,TRBJ2-3,.,TRBV30,TGTGCCTGGAATGCGGCCCACACAGATACGCAGTATTTT,CAWNAAHTDTQYF
13,.,TRBJ1-2,.,TRBV7-8,TGTGCCAGCAGCCGACAGGAAAACTATGGCTACACCTTC,CASSRQENYGYTF
14,TRBD1,TRBJ2-7,.,TRBV2,TGTGCCAGCATGGACAGGGAAAAGGGCTACGAGCAGTACTTC,CASMDREKGYEQYF
16,TRBD1,TRBJ2-7,.,TRBV6-6,TGTGCCAGCAGTTACTCGAGGGGGCGCGGCTCCTACGAGCAGTACTTC,CASSYSRGRGSYEQYF
14,.,TRBJ1-2,.,TRBV6-1,TGTGCCATTTCTCCGAGAGTAACTAACTATGGCTACACCTTC,CAISPRVTNYGYTF
16,.,TRBJ1-3,.,TRBV15,TGTGCCACCAGCAGAGATTTGACAAACTCTGGAAACACCATATATTTT,CATSRDLTNSGNTIYF
15,TRBD1,TRBJ2-2,.,TRBV7-3,TGTGCCAGCAGCCCCTGGACAGGGCCCACCGGGGAGCTGTTTTTT,CASSPWTGPTGELFF
13,TRBD1,TRBJ2-1,.,TRBV29-1,TGCAGCGTCCTGACAGGGGGTTACAATGAGCAGTTCTTC,CSVLTGGYNEQFF
13,.,TRBJ1-1,.,TRBV25-1,TGTGCCACCAGTCGAGGGAAGAACACTGAAGCTTTCTTT,CATSRGKNTEAFF
15,.,TRBJ2-7,.,TRBV7-9,TGTGCCAGCAGCCCGAATCCGTGGACAGCCTACGAGCAGTACTTC,CASSPNPWTAYEQYF
13,.,TRBJ1-2,.,TRBV6-5,TGTGCCAGCACCAAGGCAGGGGCCTATGGCTACACCTTC,CASTKAGAYGYTF
12,.,TRBJ1-2,.,TRBV11-2,TGTGCCAGCAGCTTATCCCTCTATGGCTACACCTTC,CASSLSLYGYTF
16,TRBD1,TRBJ2-2,.,TRBV6-4,TGTGCCAGCAGGGGGGACAGGGGGCTTTCGTCCGGGGAGCTGTTTTTT,CASRGDRGLSSGELFF
15,TRBD1,TRBJ2-3,.,TRBV5-1,TGCGCCAGCAGCCCGGGACAGGGATGGACAGATACGCAGTATTTT,CASSPGQGWTDTQYF
14,TRBD1,TRBJ1-2,.,TRBV5-1,TGCGCCAGCAGCTACGACAGGGTCCTCTATGGCTACACCTTC,CASSYDRVLYGYTF
15,.,TRBJ1-4,once,TRBV2,TGTGCCAGCAGTGAAGAGCGGGTCTTCGTCGAAAAACTGTTTTTT,CASSEERVFVEKLFF
14,.,TRBJ1-2,.,TRBV7-3,TGTGCCAGCAGCTTACTCTGGGAGAACTATGGCTACACCTTC,CASSLLWENYGYTF
17,.,TRBJ1-6,.,TRBV2,TGTGCCAGCTCCTTGTGGGCAGGGATCTCCTATAATTCACCCCTCCACTTT,CASSLWAGISYNSPLHF
13,.,TRBJ2-3,once,TRBV10-1,TGCGCCCATGTACTAGTCAACACAGATACGCAGTATTTT,CAHVLVNTDTQYF
13,TRBD1,TRBJ2-7,once,TRBV19,TGTGCCACAAGAAGGACAGGGGCCTACGAGCAGTACTTC,CATRRTGAYEQYF
13,.,TRBJ1-6,.,TRBV9,TGTGCCAGCAGCGTAACAGATAATTCCCCCCTCCACTTT,CASSVTDNSPLHF
18,.,TRBJ2-3,.,TRBV14,TGTGCCAGCAGCCAAGCCCCTGGCAGCCTTCAGGACACAGATACGCAGTATTTT,CASSQAPGSLQDTDTQYF
13,.,TRBJ1-2,once,TRBV6-1,TGTGCCAGCAAGGGGCCAACAGAGTATGGCTACACCTTC,CASKGPTEYGYTF
14,TRBD1,TRBJ1-2,.,TRBV4-3,TGCGCCAGCAGCCGGCCAGGGGGTTTCGGTGGCTACACCTTC,CASSRPGGFGGYTF
19,TRBD2,TRBJ2-4,.,TRBV9,TGTGCCAGCAGCGTAACCGCTGGGGGGGTCAAGCTAGCCAAAAACATTCAGTACTTC,CASSVTAGGVKLAKNIQYF
15,.,TRBJ1-2,once,TRBV11-1,TGTGCCAGCAGCACCGGACCCGGGAGGAACTATGGCTACACCTTC,CASSTGPGRNYGYTF
16,.,TRBJ2-3,once,TRBV11-3,TGTGCCAGCAGCTTTGGGCAGGGACATGTCGCAGATACGCAGTATTTT,CASSFGQGHVADTQYF
16,TRBD2,TRBJ2-3,.,TRBV5-1,TGCGCCAGCAGCCCGAGGATAGCGGGGGGTATCGATACGCAGTATTTT,CASSPRIAGGIDTQYF